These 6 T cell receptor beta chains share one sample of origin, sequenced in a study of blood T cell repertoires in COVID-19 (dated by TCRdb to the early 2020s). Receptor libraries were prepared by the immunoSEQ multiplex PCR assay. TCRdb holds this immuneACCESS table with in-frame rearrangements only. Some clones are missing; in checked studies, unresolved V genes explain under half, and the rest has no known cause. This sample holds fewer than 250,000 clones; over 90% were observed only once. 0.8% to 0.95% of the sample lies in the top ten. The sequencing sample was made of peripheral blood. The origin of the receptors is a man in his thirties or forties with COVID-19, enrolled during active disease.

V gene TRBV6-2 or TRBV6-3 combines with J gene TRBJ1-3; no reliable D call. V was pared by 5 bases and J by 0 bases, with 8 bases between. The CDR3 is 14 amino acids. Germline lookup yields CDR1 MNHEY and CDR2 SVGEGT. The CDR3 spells CASSPPSSGNTIYF. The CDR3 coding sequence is TGTGCCAGCAGTCCCCCGAGCTCTGGAAACACCATATATTTT.

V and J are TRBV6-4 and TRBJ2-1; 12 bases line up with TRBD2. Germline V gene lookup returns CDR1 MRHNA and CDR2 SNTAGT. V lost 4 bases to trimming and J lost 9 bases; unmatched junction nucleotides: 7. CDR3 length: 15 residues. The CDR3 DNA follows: TGTGCCAGCAGTGCGACTAGCGGGGGTAGTACTGAGCAGTTCTTC. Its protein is CASSATSGGSTEQFF.

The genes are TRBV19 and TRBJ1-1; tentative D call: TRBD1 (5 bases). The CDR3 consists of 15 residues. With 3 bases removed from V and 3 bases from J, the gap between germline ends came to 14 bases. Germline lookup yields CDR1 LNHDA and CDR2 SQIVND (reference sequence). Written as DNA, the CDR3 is TGTGCCAGTAGTATTACAGTCCAGGGCGACACTGAAGCTTTCTTT. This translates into CASSITVQGDTEAFF.

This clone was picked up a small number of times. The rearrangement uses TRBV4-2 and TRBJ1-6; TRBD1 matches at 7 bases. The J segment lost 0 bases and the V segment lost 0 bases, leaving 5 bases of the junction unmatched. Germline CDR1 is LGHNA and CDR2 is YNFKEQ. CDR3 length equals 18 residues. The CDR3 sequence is CASSQEIRGSSYNSPLHF. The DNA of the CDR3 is TGTGCCAGCAGCCAAGAAATCAGGGGGAGCTCCTATAATTCACCCCTCCACTTT.

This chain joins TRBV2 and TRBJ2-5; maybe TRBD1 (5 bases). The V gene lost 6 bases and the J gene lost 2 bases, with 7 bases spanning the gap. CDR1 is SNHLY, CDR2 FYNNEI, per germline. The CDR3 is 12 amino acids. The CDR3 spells CASRTAQETQYF. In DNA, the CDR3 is TGTGCCAGCAGGACAGCACAAGAGACCCAGTACTTC. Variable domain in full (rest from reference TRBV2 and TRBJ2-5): EPEVTQTPSHQVTQMGQEVILRCVPISNHLYFYWYRQILGQKVEFLVSFYNNEISEKSEIFDDQFSVERPDGSNFTLKIRSTKLEDSAMYFCASRTAQETQYFGPGTRLLVL.

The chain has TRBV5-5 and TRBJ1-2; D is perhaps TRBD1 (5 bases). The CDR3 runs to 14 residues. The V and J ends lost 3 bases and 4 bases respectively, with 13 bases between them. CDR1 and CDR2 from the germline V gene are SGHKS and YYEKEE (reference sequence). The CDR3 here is CASSSDLGGYGYTF. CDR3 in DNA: TGTGCCAGCAGCTCAGACCTGGGGGGCTATGGCTACACCTTC. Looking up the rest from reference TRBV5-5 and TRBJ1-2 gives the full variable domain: DAGVTQSPTHLIKTRGQQVTLRCSPISGHKSVSWYQQVLGQGPQFIFQYYEKEERGRGNFPDRFSARQFPNYSSELNVNALLLGDSALYLCASSSDLGGYGYTFGSGTRLTVV.